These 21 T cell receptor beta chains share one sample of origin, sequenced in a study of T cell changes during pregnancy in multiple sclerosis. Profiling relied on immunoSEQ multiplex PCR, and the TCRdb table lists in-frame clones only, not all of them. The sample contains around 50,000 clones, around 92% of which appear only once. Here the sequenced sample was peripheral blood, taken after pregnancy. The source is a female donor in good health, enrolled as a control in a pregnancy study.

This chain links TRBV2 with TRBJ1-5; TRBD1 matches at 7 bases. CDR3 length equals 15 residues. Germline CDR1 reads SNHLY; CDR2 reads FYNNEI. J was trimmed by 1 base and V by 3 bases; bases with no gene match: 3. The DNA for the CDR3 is TGTGCCAGCAGTGACCCAGGGGGAAGCAATCAGCCCCAGCATTTT. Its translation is CASSDPGGSNQPQHF.

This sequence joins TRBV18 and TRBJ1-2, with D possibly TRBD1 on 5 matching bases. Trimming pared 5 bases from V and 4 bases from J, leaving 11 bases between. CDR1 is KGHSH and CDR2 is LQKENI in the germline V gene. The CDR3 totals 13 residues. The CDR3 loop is CASSVDSLYGYTF. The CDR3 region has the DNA TGTGCCAGCTCAGTAGACAGCCTCTATGGCTACACCTTC.

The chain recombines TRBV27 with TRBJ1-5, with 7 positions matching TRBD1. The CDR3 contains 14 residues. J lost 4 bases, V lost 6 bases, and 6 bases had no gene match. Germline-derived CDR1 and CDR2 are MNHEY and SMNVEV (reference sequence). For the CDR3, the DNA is TGTGCCAGCAGCCAGACAGGGACAAATCAGCCCCAGCATTTT. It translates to CASSQTGTNQPQHF.

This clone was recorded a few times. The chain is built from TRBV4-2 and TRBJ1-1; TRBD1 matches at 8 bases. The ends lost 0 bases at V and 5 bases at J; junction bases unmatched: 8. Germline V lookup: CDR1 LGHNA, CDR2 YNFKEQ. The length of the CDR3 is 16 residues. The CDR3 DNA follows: TGTGCCAGCAGCCAAGAAGTTCAGGGGGCGCAAACTGAAGCTTTCTTT. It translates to CASSQEVQGAQTEAFF.

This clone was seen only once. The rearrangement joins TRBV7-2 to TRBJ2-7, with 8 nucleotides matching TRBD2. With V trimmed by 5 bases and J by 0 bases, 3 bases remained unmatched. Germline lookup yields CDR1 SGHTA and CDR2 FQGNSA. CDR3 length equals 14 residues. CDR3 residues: CASSDGGGSYEQYF. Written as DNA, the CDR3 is TGTGCCAGCAGCGACGGGGGGGGCTCCTACGAGCAGTACTTC.

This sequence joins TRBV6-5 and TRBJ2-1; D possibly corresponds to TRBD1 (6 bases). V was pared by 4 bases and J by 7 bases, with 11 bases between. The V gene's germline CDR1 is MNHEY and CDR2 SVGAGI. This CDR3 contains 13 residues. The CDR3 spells CASSLYRVNEQFF. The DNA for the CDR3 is TGTGCCAGCAGTTTATACAGGGTTAATGAGCAGTTCTTC.

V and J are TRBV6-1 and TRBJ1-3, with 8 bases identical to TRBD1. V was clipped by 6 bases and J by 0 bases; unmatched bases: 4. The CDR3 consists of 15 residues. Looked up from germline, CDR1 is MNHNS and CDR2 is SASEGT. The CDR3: CASRGQAFSGNTIYF. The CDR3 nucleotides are TGTGCCAGCAGGGGACAGGCCTTCTCTGGAAACACCATATATTTT.

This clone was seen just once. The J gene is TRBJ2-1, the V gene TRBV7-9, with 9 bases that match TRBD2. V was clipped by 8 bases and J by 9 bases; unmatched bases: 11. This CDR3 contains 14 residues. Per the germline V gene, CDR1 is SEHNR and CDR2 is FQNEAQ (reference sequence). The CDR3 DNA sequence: TGTGCCAGCGACGGAGGGGGGCGGGAGGGTGAGCAGTTCTTC. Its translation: CASDGGGREGEQFF.

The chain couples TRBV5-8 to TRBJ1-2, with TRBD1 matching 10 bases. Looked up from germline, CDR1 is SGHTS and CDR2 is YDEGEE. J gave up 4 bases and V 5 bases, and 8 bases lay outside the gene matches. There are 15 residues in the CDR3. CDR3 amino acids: CASRYPGQGIYGYTF. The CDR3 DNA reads TGTGCCAGCAGGTATCCGGGACAGGGGATCTATGGCTACACCTTC. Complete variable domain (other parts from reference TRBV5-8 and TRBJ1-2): EAGVTQSPTHLIKTRGQQATLRCSPISGHTSVYWYQQALGLGLQFLLWYDEGEERNRGNFPPRFSGRQFPNYSSELNVNALELEDSALYLCASRYPGQGIYGYTFGSGTRLTVV.

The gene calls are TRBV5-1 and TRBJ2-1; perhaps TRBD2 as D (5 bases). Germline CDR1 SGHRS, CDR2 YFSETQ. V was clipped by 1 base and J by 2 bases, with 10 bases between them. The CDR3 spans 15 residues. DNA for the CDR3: TGCGCCAGCAGCTTGAGAGGGAGTACCTACAATGAGCAGTTCTTC. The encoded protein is CASSLRGSTYNEQFF.

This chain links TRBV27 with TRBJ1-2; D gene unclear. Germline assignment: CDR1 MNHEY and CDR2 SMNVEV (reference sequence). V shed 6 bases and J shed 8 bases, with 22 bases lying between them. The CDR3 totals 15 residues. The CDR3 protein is CASSPLAGVSEGYTF. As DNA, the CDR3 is TGTGCCAGCAGCCCTTTGGCGGGAGTGTCGGAAGGCTACACCTTC.

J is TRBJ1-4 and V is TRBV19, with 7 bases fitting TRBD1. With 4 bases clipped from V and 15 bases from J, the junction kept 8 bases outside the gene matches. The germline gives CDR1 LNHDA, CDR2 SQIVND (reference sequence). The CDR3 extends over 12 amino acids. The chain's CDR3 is CASSTLGQEVFF. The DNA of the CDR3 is TGTGCCAGTAGTACCCTCGGACAGGAGGTGTTTTTT.

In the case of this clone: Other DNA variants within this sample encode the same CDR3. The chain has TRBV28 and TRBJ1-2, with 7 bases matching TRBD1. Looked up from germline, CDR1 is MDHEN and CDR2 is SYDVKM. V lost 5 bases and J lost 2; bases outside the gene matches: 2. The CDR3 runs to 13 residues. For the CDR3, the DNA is TGTGCCAGCAGTCTGACAGGGAACTATGGCTACACCTTC. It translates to CASSLTGNYGYTF.

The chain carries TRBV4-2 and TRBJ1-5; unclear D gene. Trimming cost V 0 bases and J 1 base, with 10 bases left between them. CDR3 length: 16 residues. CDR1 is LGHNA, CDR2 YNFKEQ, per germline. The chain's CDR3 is CASSQDLGESNQPQHF. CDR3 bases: TGTGCCAGCAGCCAAGATCTCGGAGAGAGCAATCAGCCCCAGCATTTT.

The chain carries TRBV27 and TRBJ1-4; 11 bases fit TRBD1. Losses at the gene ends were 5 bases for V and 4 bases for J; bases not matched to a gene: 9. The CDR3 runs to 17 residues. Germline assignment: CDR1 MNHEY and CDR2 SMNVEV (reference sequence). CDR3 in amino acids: CASSAPDRGPGNEKLFF. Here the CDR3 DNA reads TGTGCCAGCAGTGCCCCGGACAGGGGGCCCGGTAATGAAAAACTGTTTTTT. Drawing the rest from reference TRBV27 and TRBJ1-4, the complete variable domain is EAQVTQNPRYLITVTGKKLTVTCSQNMNHEYMSWYRQDPGLGLRQIYYSMNVEVTDKGDVPEGYKVSRKEKRNFPLILESPSPNQTSLYFCASSAPDRGPGNEKLFFGSGTQLSVL.

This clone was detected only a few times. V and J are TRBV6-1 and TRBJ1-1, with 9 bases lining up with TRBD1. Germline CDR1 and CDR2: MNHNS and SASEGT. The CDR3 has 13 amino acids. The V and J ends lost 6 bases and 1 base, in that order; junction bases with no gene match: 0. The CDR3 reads CASRDRGNTEAFF. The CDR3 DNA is TGTGCCAGCAGGGACAGGGGGAACACTGAAGCTTTCTTT.

DNA of the CDR3: TGTGCCAGCAGTTTCCTGGCCGGGACACATAACTACGAGCAGTACTTC. Amino acid sequence: CASSFLAGTHNYEQYF. The rearrangement uses TRBV28 and TRBJ2-7; TRBD1 might be the D (6 bases). CDR3 size: 16 residues. Germline CDR1 MDHEN, CDR2 SYDVKM. The V and J ends lost 3 bases and 3 bases respectively, with 18 bases between them.

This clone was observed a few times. In DNA form, the CDR3 reads TGTGCCAGCAGCTTAGAGGACACGGATACGCAGTATTTT. This encodes CASSLEDTDTQYF. The V and J genes are TRBV7-9 and TRBJ2-3, with D possibly being TRBD1 (5 bases). Trimming took 1 base from V and 6 from J, leaving 8 bases between them. This CDR3 is 13 amino acids long. Per the germline V gene, CDR1 is SEHNR and CDR2 is FQNEAQ (reference sequence).

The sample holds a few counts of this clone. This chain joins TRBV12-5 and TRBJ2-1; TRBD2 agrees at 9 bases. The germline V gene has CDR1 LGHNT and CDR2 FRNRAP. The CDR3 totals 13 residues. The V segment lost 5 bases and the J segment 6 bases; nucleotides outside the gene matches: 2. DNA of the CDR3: TGTGCTAGTGGTAGCGGGGGGATCAATGAGCAGTTCTTC. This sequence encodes CASGSGGINEQFF.

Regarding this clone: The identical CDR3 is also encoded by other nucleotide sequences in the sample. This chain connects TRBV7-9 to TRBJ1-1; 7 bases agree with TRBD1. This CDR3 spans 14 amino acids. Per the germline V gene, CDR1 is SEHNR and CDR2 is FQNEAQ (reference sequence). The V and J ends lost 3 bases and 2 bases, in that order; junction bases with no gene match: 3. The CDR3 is CASSFRDSNTEAFF. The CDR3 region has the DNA TGTGCCAGCAGCTTCCGGGACAGCAACACTGAAGCTTTCTTT.

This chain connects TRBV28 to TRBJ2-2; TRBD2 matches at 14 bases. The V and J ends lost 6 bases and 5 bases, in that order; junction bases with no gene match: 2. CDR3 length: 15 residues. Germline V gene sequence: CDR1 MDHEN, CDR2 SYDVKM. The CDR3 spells CASRGTSGRTGELFF. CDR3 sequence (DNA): TGTGCCAGCAGAGGGACTAGCGGGAGAACCGGGGAGCTGTTTTTT.